Each of the 18 T cell receptor beta chains below was sequenced from the same sample in a study of blood T cell repertoires in COVID-19. TCRdb keeps only in-frame clones here, not all; method: immunoSEQ multiplex PCR. The data show more than 150,000 clones, with under 90% seen just once and around 7% held by the top ten. The sequencing input was peripheral blood. Every receptor here comes from a human donor in a cohort sampled during active COVID-19.

CDR3 bases: TGTGCCTGGAGTTCGGACAGCTACTATGGCTACACCTTC. Protein sequence: CAWSSDSYYGYTF. The chain couples TRBV30 to TRBJ1-2; weak D call: TRBD1 (6 bases). Germline lookup yields CDR1 GTSNPN and CDR2 SVGIG (reference sequence). The CDR3 is 13 residues long. Trimming left V 2 bases short and J 3 bases short, with 10 bases between.

The rearrangement uses TRBV11-2 and TRBJ2-1; perhaps TRBD1 as D (6 bases). V shed 7 bases and J shed 9 bases, with 16 bases lying between them. Germline V gene sequence: CDR1 SGHAT, CDR2 FQNNGV. The CDR3 is 13 amino acids. The CDR3 reads CASKSPGASEQFF. DNA of the CDR3: TGTGCCAGCAAAAGCCCAGGGGCGAGTGAGCAGTTCTTC.

This rearrangement joins TRBV7-3 to TRBJ1-3; 10 bases map to TRBD1. CDR3 length: 14 amino acids. Germline V gene data show CDR1 as SGHTA and CDR2 as FQGTGA. Unmatched junction bases numbered 3, after V lost 8 bases and J lost 2 bases. The CDR3 loop is CASGTGEAGNTIYF. Written as DNA, the CDR3 is TGTGCCAGCGGGACAGGGGAGGCTGGAAACACCATATATTTT.

The chain couples TRBV27 to TRBJ2-5, with TRBD2 as a possible D gene (7 bases). From germline, CDR1 is MNHEY and CDR2 SMNVEV (reference sequence). This CDR3 has 12 amino acids. V was cut by 10 bases and J by 5 bases, with 14 bases left in between. CDR3 bases: TGTGCCATAGGGGGGCGGGGGGAGACCCAGTACTTC. This encodes CAIGGRGETQYF.

This chain uses TRBV9 with TRBJ1-1; D is uncertain. The ends were cut back, 1 base at V and 1 base at J, with 20 bases in the middle. The CDR3 runs 18 residues. The germline V gene has CDR1 SGDLS and CDR2 YYNGEE. The CDR3 nucleotides are TGTGCCAGCAGCGTAAGCGGTGGTGGAGGCCCCCGGAACACTGAAGCTTTCTTT. Translating gives CASSVSGGGGPRNTEAFF.

The chain combines TRBV5-4 with TRBJ1-1; 8 bases align to TRBD1. The CDR3 contains 15 residues. After removal of 0 bases from V and 7 bases from J, the junction contained 8 bases not matched to a gene. Germline V gene sequence: CDR1 SGHNT, CDR2 YYREEE (reference sequence). CDR3: CASSLADRGRGEAFF. DNA of the CDR3: TGTGCCAGCAGCTTGGCCGACAGGGGAAGAGGTGAAGCTTTCTTT.

The gene calls are TRBV7-3 and TRBJ2-7; maybe TRBD2 (5 bases). This CDR3 comprises 15 residues. Germline loops: CDR1 SGHTA, CDR2 FQGTGA. Trimming removed 1 base at V and 3 bases at J, with 13 bases between. CDR3 residues: CASSLKPGLDYEQYF. CDR3 coding DNA: TGTGCCAGCAGCTTAAAGCCCGGACTGGACTACGAGCAGTACTTC.

Here the CDR3 reads CASSLALGRGVNQPQHF. The CDR3 DNA reads TGCGCCAGCAGCTTGGCCCTAGGCAGGGGCGTTAATCAGCCCCAGCATTTT. The chain is built from TRBV5-1 and TRBJ1-5, with D tentatively TRBD1 (6 bases). The CDR3 is 17 amino acids. V lost 0 bases and J lost 4, with 17 bases in between. Germline CDR1 reads SGHRS; CDR2 reads YFSETQ.

The V gene is TRBV10-3, the J gene TRBJ1-6, with D perhaps TRBD1 (5 bases). V was trimmed by 0 bases and J by 6 bases, leaving 12 bases between them. CDR3 length: 16 residues. Germline CDR1 and CDR2: ENHRY and SYGVKD. The CDR3, as DNA: TGTGCCATCAGTGAGTCCCAGGCAGGGCCTAATTCACCCCTCCACTTT. Translation: CAISESQAGPNSPLHF.

This clone occurred once. The gene calls are TRBV15 and TRBJ1-2; possibly TRBD1 for D (6 bases). Germline V gene lookup returns CDR1 LNHNV and CDR2 YYDKDF (reference sequence). Trimming shortened V by 0 bases and J by 6 bases, and 11 bases separated the two germline ends. CDR3 size: 14 residues. Here the CDR3 reads CATSRDRTADGYTF. The CDR3 coding sequence is TGTGCCACCAGCAGAGATCGGACAGCCGATGGCTACACCTTC.

The chain recombines TRBV6-5 with TRBJ1-2, with D maybe TRBD1 (5 bases). V was trimmed by 4 bases and J by 4 bases, leaving 10 bases between them. This CDR3 is built from 13 residues. The germline V gene encodes CDR1 MNHEY and CDR2 SVGAGI. The CDR3 bases are TGTGCCAGCAGTTTAACACAGGCCTATGGCTACACCTTC. It translates to CASSLTQAYGYTF.

This clone was detected once. The chain combines TRBV7-9 with TRBJ1-2; no reliable D call. Germline assignment: CDR1 SEHNR and CDR2 FQNEAQ (reference sequence). The CDR3 extends over 13 amino acids. Trimming removed 1 base from V and 4 bases from J, with 7 bases in between. CDR3 DNA sequence: TGTGCCAGCAGCTTAGGAGGTCTCTATGGCTACACCTTC. Translation gives CASSLGGLYGYTF.

This clone was picked up a small number of times. The DNA of the CDR3 is TGTGCCAGCAGCTTGGGACAGGGTGGTCAGCCCCAGCATTTT. Translating gives CASSLGQGGQPQHF. The chain combines TRBV5-6 with TRBJ1-5; 7 positions match TRBD1. J lost 6 bases, V lost 0 bases, and 3 bases had no gene match. The CDR3 is made up of 14 amino acids. Germline CDR1 is SGHDT and CDR2 is YYEEEE.

CDR3 sequence (DNA): TGTGCCAGCAGCGAAAAGGGGGCGGTCGATGGCTACACCTTC. This translates into CASSEKGAVDGYTF. The chain recombines TRBV7-9 with TRBJ1-2; 7 bases are shared with TRBD1. The germline V gene has CDR1 SEHNR and CDR2 FQNEAQ (reference sequence). V lost 5 bases, J lost 6 bases, and 9 bases stayed unmatched. This CDR3 is 14 amino acids long.

The chain carries TRBV9 and TRBJ1-4; D not resolved. CDR1 is SGDLS, CDR2 YYNGEE, per germline. The CDR3 totals 17 residues. Trimming stripped 0 bases from V and 0 bases from J, with 12 bases between. CDR3 coding DNA: TGTGCCAGCAGCGTAGCGGGGTCAGTCACAACTAATGAAAAACTGTTTTTT. This codes for CASSVAGSVTTNEKLFF.

This rearrangement joins TRBV19 to TRBJ1-5, with 9 bases matching TRBD1. Per germline, CDR1 LNHDA and CDR2 SQIVND (reference sequence). With 5 bases clipped from V and 1 base from J, the junction kept 12 bases outside the gene matches. The CDR3 consists of 18 residues. The CDR3 bases are TGTGCCAGTAGTGGGGGACAGGGAGGAAGCTTAAGCAATCAGCCCCAGCATTTT. It specifies CASSGGQGGSLSNQPQHF.

V and J are TRBV6-1 and TRBJ2-1; 9 bases are shared with TRBD1. This CDR3 region has 16 residues. Germline V CDR1 and CDR2: MNHNS, SASEGT. The J segment lost 8 bases and the V segment lost 4 bases, leaving 12 bases of the junction unmatched. CDR3 sequence (DNA): TGTGCCAGCAGTGGATCCGGGACAGGGAGGTATGATGAGCAGTTCTTC. Protein: CASSGSGTGRYDEQFF.

The rearrangement uses TRBV29-1 and TRBJ2-6; the match to TRBD1 covers 8 bases. The CDR3 covers 17 residues. J lost 2 bases, V lost 4 bases, and 10 bases had no gene match. CDR1 is SQVTM and CDR2 is ANQGSEA in the germline V gene. The CDR3 nucleotides read TGCAGCGTTGTCGGAGACAGGGGAACTACTGGGGCCAACGTCCTGACTTTC. Its protein is CSVVGDRGTTGANVLTF.